Listed below are T cell receptor beta chains from one sample, sequenced in a study of blood T cell repertoires in COVID-19. Some clones are missing from TCRdb's copy, which holds only in-frame ones; the method was immunoSEQ multiplex PCR. The sample holds about 300,000 clones; just over 85% are singletons and the top ten take more than 9%. The specimen was PBMCs or T cells enriched from blood (not recorded which). Every receptor here comes from a woman between 18 and 30 years old who had recovered from COVID-19. The CDR3 runs from the conserved cysteine through the conserved F or W. A D gene is named only where the DNA matches it firmly. Rows may omit the clone size; those that give it use once, few, many or a size class.

v_gene	j_gene	abundance	d_gene	CDR3aa	CDR3nt
TRBV5-4	TRBJ1-2	NA	NA	CASSLDSRDGYTF	TGTGCCAGCAGCTTGGATTCCAGGGATGGCTACACCTTC
TRBV2	TRBJ1-2	NA	NA	CASRPQTGNYGYTF	TGTGCCAGCAGACCCCAGACAGGAAACTATGGCTACACCTTC
TRBV15	TRBJ2-7	NA	TRBD1	CATSRVRLEYGTDYEQYF	TGTGCCACCAGCAGAGTTCGGCTCGAATACGGGACAGACTACGAGCAGTACTTC
TRBV14	TRBJ1-2	NA	TRBD1	CASSQVQGAYPYGYTF	TGTGCCAGCAGCCAAGTGCAGGGGGCTTACCCCTATGGCTACACCTTC
TRBV6-5	TRBJ2-5	NA	TRBD1	CASSYSGTGRETQYF	TGTGCCAGCAGTTACTCGGGGACAGGGAGGGAGACCCAGTACTTC
TRBV9	TRBJ1-1	NA	TRBD1	CASSSRDRGSNTEAFF	TGTGCCAGCAGCTCTCGGGACAGGGGCTCTAACACTGAAGCTTTCTTT
TRBV30	TRBJ1-2	few	TRBD1	CAWNTGGYGYTF	TGTGCCTGGAACACAGGGGGATATGGCTACACCTTC
TRBV5-1	TRBJ2-2	NA	TRBD1	CASSVTGMGTGELFF	TGCGCCAGCAGCGTGACAGGGATGGGCACCGGGGAGCTGTTTTTT
TRBV5-6	TRBJ1-2	few	NA	CASSFTGLRDYGYTF	TGTGCCAGCAGCTTTACAGGGTTAAGAGACTATGGCTACACCTTC
TRBV30	TRBJ1-3	once	NA	CAWTIGVGNTIYF	TGTGCCTGGACGATCGGGGTCGGAAACACCATATATTTT
TRBV3-1/TRBV3-2	TRBJ1-2	NA	NA	CASSQGAAYGYTF	TGTGCCAGCAGCCAGGGGGCAGCTTATGGCTACACCTTC
TRBV18	TRBJ2-7	NA	TRBD2	CASSPGEGSYEQYF	TGTGCCAGCTCACCAGGGGAGGGCTCCTACGAGCAGTACTTC
TRBV19	TRBJ1-2	once	TRBD1	CASSRRQGNYGYTF	TGTGCCAGTAGTCGTCGACAGGGAAACTATGGCTACACCTTC
TRBV9	TRBJ2-3	NA	TRBD2	CASSGLAGGLTDTQYF	TGTGCCAGCAGCGGTCTAGCGGGAGGACTCACAGATACGCAGTATTTT
TRBV18	TRBJ1-1	NA	TRBD1	CASSPPTGTVNTEAFF	TGTGCCAGCTCACCACCTACCGGGACAGTGAACACTGAAGCTTTCTTT
TRBV3-1/TRBV3-2	TRBJ2-1	NA	NA	CASSQDGSTYNEQFF	TGTGCCAGCAGCCAAGACGGGTCAACCTACAATGAGCAGTTCTTC
TRBV28	TRBJ1-2	NA	NA	CASSLSLYGGGYTF	TGTGCCAGCAGTCTGTCCTTATACGGCGGTGGCTACACCTTC
TRBV27	TRBJ1-2	NA	TRBD1	CASSREVHRGRGGYTF	TGTGCCAGCAGTCGGGAAGTCCACAGGGGGCGGGGTGGCTACACCTTC
TRBV5-1	TRBJ1-2	once	NA	CASSPEADRRDGYTF	TGCGCCAGCAGCCCCGAGGCCGACAGGCGGGATGGCTACACCTTC
TRBV5-1	TRBJ1-1	NA	NA	CASSLVGVTGTEAFF	TGCGCCAGCAGCTTGGTGGGTGTAACGGGCACTGAAGCTTTCTTT
TRBV6-5	TRBJ1-1	NA	NA	CAGLGQTDTEAFF	TGTGCCGGATTAGGACAGACCGACACTGAAGCTTTCTTT
TRBV28	TRBJ1-3	few	NA	CASSRIVAGAGNTIYF	TGTGCCAGCAGCCGGATCGTGGCAGGCGCTGGAAACACCATATATTTT
TRBV27	TRBJ1-3	NA	TRBD1	CAVRGAGNTIYF	TGTGCCGTCAGGGGGGCAGGAAACACCATATATTTT